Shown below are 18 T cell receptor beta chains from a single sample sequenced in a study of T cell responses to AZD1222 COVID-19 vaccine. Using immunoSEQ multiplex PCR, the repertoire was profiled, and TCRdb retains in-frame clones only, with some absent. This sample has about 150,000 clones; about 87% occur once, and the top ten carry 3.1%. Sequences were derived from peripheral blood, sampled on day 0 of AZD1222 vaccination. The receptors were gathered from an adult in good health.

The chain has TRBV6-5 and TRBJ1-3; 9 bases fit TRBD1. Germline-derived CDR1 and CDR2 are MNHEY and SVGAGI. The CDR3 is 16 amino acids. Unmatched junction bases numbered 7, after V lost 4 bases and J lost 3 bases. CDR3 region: CASSSSGQGGGNTIYF. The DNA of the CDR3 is TGTGCCAGCAGTTCCTCGGGACAGGGTGGTGGAAACACCATATATTTT.

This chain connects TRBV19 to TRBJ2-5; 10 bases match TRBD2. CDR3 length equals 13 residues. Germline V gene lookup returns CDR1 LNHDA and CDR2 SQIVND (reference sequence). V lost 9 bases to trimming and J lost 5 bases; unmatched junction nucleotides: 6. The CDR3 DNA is TGTGCCAGCAGCGGGGGGGCCGGGGAGACCCAGTACTTC. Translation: CASSGGAGETQYF.

CDR3 DNA sequence: TGTGCCAGCAGTGAAGAAAGGGTTGTGGATAATTCACCCCTCCACTTT. Protein product: CASSEERVVDNSPLHF. This chain uses TRBV6-1 with TRBJ1-6; D remains unclear. Germline CDR1 is MNHNS and CDR2 is SASEGT. CDR3 length: 16 amino acids. V lost 1 base and J lost 5, with 12 bases in between.

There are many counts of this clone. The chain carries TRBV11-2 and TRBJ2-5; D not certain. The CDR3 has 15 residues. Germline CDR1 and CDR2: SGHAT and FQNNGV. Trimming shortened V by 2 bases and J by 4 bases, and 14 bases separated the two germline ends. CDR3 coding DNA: TGTGCCAGCAGCTTAAGTATGTGGGTTACAGAGACCCAGTACTTC. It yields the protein CASSLSMWVTETQYF.

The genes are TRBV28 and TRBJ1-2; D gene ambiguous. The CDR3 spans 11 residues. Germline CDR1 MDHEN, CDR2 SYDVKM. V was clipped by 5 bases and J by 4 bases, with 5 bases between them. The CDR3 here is CASSKPYGYTF. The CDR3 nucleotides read TGTGCCAGCAGTAAGCCCTATGGCTACACCTTC.

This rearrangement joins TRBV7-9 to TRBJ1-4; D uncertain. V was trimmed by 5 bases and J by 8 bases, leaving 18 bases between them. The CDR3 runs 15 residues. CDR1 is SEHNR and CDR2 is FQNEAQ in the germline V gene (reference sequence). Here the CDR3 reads CASSPRSTKEEKLFF. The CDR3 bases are TGTGCCAGCAGCCCCCGGAGCACCAAGGAAGAAAAACTGTTTTTT.

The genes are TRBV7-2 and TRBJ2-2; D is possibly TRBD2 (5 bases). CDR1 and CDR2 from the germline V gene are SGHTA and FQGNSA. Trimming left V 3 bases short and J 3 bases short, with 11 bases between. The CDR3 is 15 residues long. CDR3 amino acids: CASSLHGGYTGELFF. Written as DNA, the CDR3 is TGTGCCAGCAGCTTGCACGGAGGTTACACCGGGGAGCTGTTTTTT.

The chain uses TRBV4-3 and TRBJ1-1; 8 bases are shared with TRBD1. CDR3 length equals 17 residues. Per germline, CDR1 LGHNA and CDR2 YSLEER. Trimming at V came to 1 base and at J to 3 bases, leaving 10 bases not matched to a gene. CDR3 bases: TGCGCCAGCAGCCAAGGTTTTAACAGGGGGAGGTACACTGAAGCTTTCTTT. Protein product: CASSQGFNRGRYTEAFF.

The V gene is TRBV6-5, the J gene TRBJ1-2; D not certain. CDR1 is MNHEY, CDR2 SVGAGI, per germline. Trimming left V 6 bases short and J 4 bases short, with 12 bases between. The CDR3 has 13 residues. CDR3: CASRLGSSYGYTF. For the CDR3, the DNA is TGTGCCAGCAGGCTCGGGTCCTCCTATGGCTACACCTTC.

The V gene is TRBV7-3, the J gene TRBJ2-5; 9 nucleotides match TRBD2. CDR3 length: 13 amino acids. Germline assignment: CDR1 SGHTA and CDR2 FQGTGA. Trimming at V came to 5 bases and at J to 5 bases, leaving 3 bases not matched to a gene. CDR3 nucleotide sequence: TGTGCCAGCAGCCCCGGGACTAGCGAGACCCAGTACTTC. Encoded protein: CASSPGTSETQYF.

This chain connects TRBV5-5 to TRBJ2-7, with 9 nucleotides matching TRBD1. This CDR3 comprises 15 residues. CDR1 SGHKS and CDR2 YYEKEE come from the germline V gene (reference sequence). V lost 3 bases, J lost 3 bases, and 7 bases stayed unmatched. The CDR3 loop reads CASSSGQGIYYEQYF. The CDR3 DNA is TGTGCCAGCAGCTCCGGACAGGGGATCTACTACGAGCAGTACTTC.

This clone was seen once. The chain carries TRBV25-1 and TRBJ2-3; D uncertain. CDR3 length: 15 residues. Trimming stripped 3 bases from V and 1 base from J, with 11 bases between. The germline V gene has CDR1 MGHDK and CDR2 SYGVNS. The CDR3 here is CASSDRKQRTDTQYF. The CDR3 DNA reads TGTGCCAGCAGTGACAGGAAACAACGCACAGATACGCAGTATTTT.

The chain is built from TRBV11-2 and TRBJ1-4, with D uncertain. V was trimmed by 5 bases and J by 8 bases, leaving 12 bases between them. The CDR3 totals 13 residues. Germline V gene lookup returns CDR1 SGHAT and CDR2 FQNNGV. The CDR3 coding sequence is TGTGCCAGCAGCATAGGGATTAGGGAAAAACTGTTTTTT. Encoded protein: CASSIGIREKLFF.

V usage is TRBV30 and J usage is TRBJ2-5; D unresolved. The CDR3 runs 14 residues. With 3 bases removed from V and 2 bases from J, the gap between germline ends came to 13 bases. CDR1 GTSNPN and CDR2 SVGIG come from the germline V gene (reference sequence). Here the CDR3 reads CAWSPTDNQETQYF. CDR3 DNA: TGTGCCTGGAGCCCGACCGATAATCAAGAGACCCAGTACTTC.

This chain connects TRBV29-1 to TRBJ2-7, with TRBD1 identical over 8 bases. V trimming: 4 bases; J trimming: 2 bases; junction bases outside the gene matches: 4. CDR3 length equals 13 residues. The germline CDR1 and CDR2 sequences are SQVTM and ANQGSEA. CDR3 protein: CSVAGGHAYEQYF. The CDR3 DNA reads TGCAGCGTTGCAGGGGGCCATGCCTACGAGCAGTACTTC.

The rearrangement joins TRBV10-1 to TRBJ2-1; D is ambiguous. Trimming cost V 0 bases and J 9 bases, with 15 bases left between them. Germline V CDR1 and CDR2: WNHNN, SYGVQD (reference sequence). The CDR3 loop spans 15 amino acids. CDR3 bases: TGCGCCAGCAGTGAGTCTTCCCTAGAGGCTGGTGAGCAGTTCTTC. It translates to CASSESSLEAGEQFF.

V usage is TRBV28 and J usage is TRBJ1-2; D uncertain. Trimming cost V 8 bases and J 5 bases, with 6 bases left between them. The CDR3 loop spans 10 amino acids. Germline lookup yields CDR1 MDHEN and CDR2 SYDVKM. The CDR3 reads CASGKYGYTF. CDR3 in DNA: TGTGCCAGCGGGAAATATGGCTACACCTTC.

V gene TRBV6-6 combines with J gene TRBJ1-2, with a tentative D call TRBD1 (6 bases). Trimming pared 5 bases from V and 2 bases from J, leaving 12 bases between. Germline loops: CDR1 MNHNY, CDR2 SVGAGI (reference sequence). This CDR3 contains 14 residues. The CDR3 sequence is CASSMGAPNYGYTF. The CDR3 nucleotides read TGTGCCAGCAGTATGGGGGCCCCGAACTATGGCTACACCTTC.